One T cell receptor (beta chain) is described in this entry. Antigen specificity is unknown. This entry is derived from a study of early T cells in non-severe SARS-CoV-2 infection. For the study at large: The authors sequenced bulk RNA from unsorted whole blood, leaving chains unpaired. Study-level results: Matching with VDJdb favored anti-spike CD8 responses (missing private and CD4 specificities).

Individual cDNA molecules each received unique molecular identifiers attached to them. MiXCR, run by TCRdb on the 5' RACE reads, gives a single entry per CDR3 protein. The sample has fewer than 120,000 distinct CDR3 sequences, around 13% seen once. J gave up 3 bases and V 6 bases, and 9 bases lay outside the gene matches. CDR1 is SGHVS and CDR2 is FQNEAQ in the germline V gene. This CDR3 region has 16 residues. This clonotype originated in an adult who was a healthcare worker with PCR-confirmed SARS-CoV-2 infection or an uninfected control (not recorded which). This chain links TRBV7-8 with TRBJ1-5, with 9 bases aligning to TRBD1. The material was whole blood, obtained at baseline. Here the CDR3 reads CASRSDRGRVNQPQHF. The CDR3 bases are TGTGCCAGCAGATCGGACAGGGGCAGGGTCAATCAGCCCCAGCATTTT.